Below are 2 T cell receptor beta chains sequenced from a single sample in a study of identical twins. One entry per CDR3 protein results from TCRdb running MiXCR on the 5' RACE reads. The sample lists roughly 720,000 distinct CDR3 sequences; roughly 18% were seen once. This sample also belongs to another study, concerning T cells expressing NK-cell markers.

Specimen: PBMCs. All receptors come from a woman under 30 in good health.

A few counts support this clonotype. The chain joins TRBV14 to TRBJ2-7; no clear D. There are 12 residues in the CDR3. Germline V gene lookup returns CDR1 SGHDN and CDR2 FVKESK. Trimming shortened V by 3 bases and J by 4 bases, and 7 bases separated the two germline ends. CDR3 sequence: CASSHLEYEQYF. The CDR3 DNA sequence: TGTGCCAGCAGCCACCTAGAATACGAGCAGTACTTC.

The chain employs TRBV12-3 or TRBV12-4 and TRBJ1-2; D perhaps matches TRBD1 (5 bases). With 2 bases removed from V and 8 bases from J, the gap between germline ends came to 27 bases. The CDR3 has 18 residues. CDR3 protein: CASSLRERDFTQTGGYTF. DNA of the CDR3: TGTGCCAGCAGTTTAAGGGAGCGGGACTTTACTCAGACTGGGGGCTACACCTTC.